This TCR beta chain was retrieved from a study of blood T cell repertoires in COVID-19. The CDR3 has 15 amino acids. Trimming left V 1 base short and J 0 bases short, with 8 bases between. Germline V gene lookup returns CDR1 SGHRS and CDR2 YFSETQ. In the original workflow: The authors estimated nucleated cell counts from reference gene primer amplification. The assay was immunoSEQ multiplex PCR, and TCRdb's table has in-frame clones only and misses some. V, J and clone size are those of that table, while D and trimming were read from the DNA. This sample carries 150,000 to 200,000 clones, 70% to 90% of them seen once, and the ten largest clones take roughly 4%.

The TCR was taken from a woman in her 70s with acute or convalescent COVID-19. Sample: peripheral blood. This chain links TRBV5-1 with TRBJ2-1; D is uncertain. The CDR3 loop reads CASSLQANSYNEQFF. The CDR3 region has the DNA TGCGCCAGCAGCTTGCAGGCCAACTCCTACAATGAGCAGTTCTTC.